Below, 15 T cell receptor beta chains from the same sample are listed, as sequenced in a study of molecular identifiers for immune sequencing clone quantification. TCRdb re-called the PCR reads through MiXCR, storing one row per CDR3 protein. This table has some 94,000 distinct CDR3 sequences, 20% to 25% appearing once. The sample consisted of naive CD8+ T cells from blood, with Jurkat cell RNA spiked in. The subset: FACS-sorted CD8+CD4-CCR7+CD45RA+ naive T cells. These receptors all stem from a human donor in good health. Some libraries in this study had Jurkat cell RNA spiked in.

This chain uses TRBV27 with TRBJ2-7; 8 nucleotides line up with TRBD1. This CDR3 contains 13 residues. The germline V gene encodes CDR1 MNHEY and CDR2 SMNVEV (reference sequence). V was clipped by 8 bases and J by 5 bases; unmatched bases: 8. In nucleotides, the CDR3 is TGTGCCAGCGGACGACAGGGGCGCCACGAGCAGTACTTC. This translates into CASGRQGRHEQYF.

This clonotype was observed many times. The genes are TRBV5-4 and TRBJ2-3; D could derive from TRBD1 or TRBD2 (5 bases each). The germline V gene encodes CDR1 SGHNT and CDR2 YYREEE (reference sequence). This CDR3 contains 15 residues. The V end lost 5 bases, the J end lost 2 bases, and 15 bases lay between the germline ends. This CDR3 reads CASRWGNQPTDTQYF. In DNA form, the CDR3 reads TGTGCCAGCAGATGGGGGAACCAACCCACAGATACGCAGTATTTT.

This clonotype was seen only once. Here the CDR3 omits its conserved ending phenylalanine or tryptophan, so a read error is the likely source. This chain uses TRBV4-3 with TRBJ2-7; D possibly corresponds to TRBD1 (6 bases). The CDR3 is made up of 15 amino acids. From germline, CDR1 is LGHNA and CDR2 YSLEER. V was shortened by 4 bases and J by 6 bases, with 19 bases between the two germline ends. The chain's CDR3 is CASSPLTGPVGEQYL. The CDR3 DNA follows: TGCGCCAGCAGCCCCCTGACAGGACCGGTTGGCGAGCAGTACCTC.

This clonotype has just a few counts. The chain joins TRBV18 to TRBJ2-3, with a weak D call TRBD1 (5 bases). Trimming cost V 4 bases and J 0 bases, with 11 bases left between them. Germline-derived CDR1 and CDR2 are KGHSH and LQKENI. This CDR3 comprises 15 residues. CDR3 bases: TGTGCCAGCTCACATGTGGGGCCTAGCACAGATACGCAGTATTTT. Its translation is CASSHVGPSTDTQYF.

This clonotype has a count of ten or more. The junction departs from the called germline gene at one end, perhaps through a read error. This chain links TRBV7-7 with TRBJ2-5, with D uncertain. In germline, CDR1 is SSHAT, CDR2 FNYEAQ (reference sequence). This CDR3 comprises 14 residues. CDR3 sequence reads: CASSLELEQETQYF. CDR3 coding DNA: TGTGCTAGCAGCTTAGAGTTGGAGCAAGAGACCCAGTACTTC.

V gene TRBV7-9 combines with J gene TRBJ2-7; no definite D call. The V end lost 1 base, the J end lost 0 bases, and 7 bases lay between the germline ends. Germline V gives CDR1 SEHNR, CDR2 FQNEAQ (reference sequence). The CDR3 length is 14 residues. The CDR3 DNA is TGTGCCAGCAGCTTAGAAGGCAGCTCCTACGAGCAGTACTTC. Translating it yields CASSLEGSSYEQYF.

The genes are TRBV7-6 and TRBJ2-3, with TRBD1 identical over 8 bases. V gave up 0 bases and J gave up 4 bases; unmatched junction bases: 21. This CDR3 has 21 residues. The germline V gene has CDR1 SGHVS and CDR2 FNYEAQ. CDR3 nucleotides: TGTGCCAGCAGCTTAGCGCTTTTGTTCGCAGGGGGCGAGTCTACTCCAGATACGCAGTATTTT. It yields the protein CASSLALLFAGGESTPDTQYF.

This clonotype was detected a few times. The chain links TRBV28 to TRBJ1-1; D gene uncertain. Trimming pared 5 bases from V and 11 bases from J, leaving 15 bases between. Germline CDR1 MDHEN, CDR2 SYDVKM. This CDR3 contains 12 residues. The CDR3 region is CASSLRSAGAFF. The CDR3 nucleotides read TGTGCCAGCAGTCTCCGGTCTGCGGGGGCTTTCTTT. Filled out from reference TRBV28 and TRBJ1-1, the complete variable domain reads DVKVTQSSRYLVKRTGEKVFLECVQDMDHENMFWYRQDPGLGLRLIYFSYDVKMKEKGDIPEGYSVSREKKERFSLILESASTNQTSMYLCASSLRSAGAFFGQGTRLTVV.

This clonotype was counted at least ten times. V gene TRBV20-1 combines with J gene TRBJ2-1; weak D call: TRBD2 (5 bases). V dropped 3 bases and J dropped 0 bases, with 15 bases sitting between them. This CDR3 has 16 amino acids. In germline, CDR1 is DFQATT, CDR2 SNEGSKA (reference sequence). CDR3 protein: CSARERRAASYNEQFF. CDR3 nucleotide sequence: TGCAGTGCTAGGGAAAGGAGAGCGGCCTCCTACAATGAGCAGTTCTTC.

Concerning this clonotype: This may come from a read error, since a much larger clone is one base off. The conserved closing phenylalanine or tryptophan is absent in this CDR3, likely reflecting a read error. The chain is built from TRBV14 and TRBJ1-1; 9 bases map to TRBD1. This CDR3 is built from 14 residues. Germline V gene data show CDR1 as SGHDN and CDR2 as FVKESK. V lost 6 bases and J lost 5; bases outside the gene matches: 7. CDR3: CASSEDRGRTEAFS. The DNA of the CDR3 is TGTGCCAGCAGTGAGGACAGGGGAAGGACTGAAGCTTTCTCT.

The sample holds many counts of this clonotype. V usage is TRBV7-9 and J usage is TRBJ2-1; the D gene could be TRBD1 or TRBD2 (5 bases each). CDR1 SEHNR and CDR2 FQNEAQ come from the germline V gene (reference sequence). V was trimmed by 5 bases and J by 5 bases, leaving 16 bases between them. This CDR3 has 15 residues. Here the CDR3 reads CASSASGTTDNEQFF. The CDR3 DNA follows: TGTGCCAGCAGCGCTTCCGGGACGACCGACAATGAGCAGTTCTTC.

The rearrangement uses TRBV27 and TRBJ1-5; D gene ambiguous. This CDR3 has 13 amino acids. The ends were cut back, 8 bases at V and 4 bases at J, with 12 bases in the middle. CDR1 and CDR2 (germline): MNHEY, SMNVEV (reference sequence). CDR3 amino acids: CASGSLGNQPQHF. The CDR3 nucleotides are TGTGCCAGCGGCTCCTTAGGTAATCAGCCCCAGCATTTT.

The chain is built from TRBV3-1 and TRBJ2-1; 7 bases agree with TRBD1. The CDR3 has 15 residues. Trimming took 3 bases from V and 5 from J; bases not matched to a gene: 7. The germline V gene has CDR1 LGHDT and CDR2 YNNKEL (reference sequence). The CDR3 DNA sequence: TGTGCCAGCAGCCATCCCAAGACAGGGAACAATGAGCAGTTCTTC. Translation gives CASSHPKTGNNEQFF.

This clonotype was seen repeatedly, ten times or more. This chain joins TRBV7-2 and TRBJ2-1; the match to TRBD2 covers 10 bases. CDR1 and CDR2 (germline): SGHTA, FQGNSA. The CDR3 is made up of 15 amino acids. With V trimmed by 1 base and J by 7 bases, 4 bases remained unmatched. The CDR3 region has the DNA TGTGCCAGCAGCTTAGGAAGCGGGGGGGGAAATGAGCAGTTCTTC. As protein: CASSLGSGGGNEQFF.

This clonotype occurred a few times. This chain links TRBV19 with TRBJ2-1; D remains unclear. V was pared by 3 bases and J by 4 bases, with 7 bases between. This CDR3 has 13 amino acids. The germline CDR1 and CDR2 sequences are LNHDA and SQIVND (reference sequence). The CDR3 DNA sequence: TGTGCCAGTAGTATCGCTATTTACAATGAGCAGTTCTTC. Protein product: CASSIAIYNEQFF.